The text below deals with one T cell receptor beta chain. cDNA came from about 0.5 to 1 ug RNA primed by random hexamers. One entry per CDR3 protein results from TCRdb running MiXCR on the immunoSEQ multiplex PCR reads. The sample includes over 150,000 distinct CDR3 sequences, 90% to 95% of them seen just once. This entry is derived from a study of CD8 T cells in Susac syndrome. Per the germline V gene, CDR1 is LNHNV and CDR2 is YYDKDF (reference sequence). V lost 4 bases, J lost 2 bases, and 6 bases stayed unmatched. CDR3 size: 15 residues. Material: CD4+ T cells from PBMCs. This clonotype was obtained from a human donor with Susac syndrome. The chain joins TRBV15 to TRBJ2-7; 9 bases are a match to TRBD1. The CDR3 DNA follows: TGTGCCACCAGCATTCCGGGACAGGGCCCCTACGAGCAGTACTTC. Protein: CATSIPGQGPYEQYF.